These 31 T cell receptor beta chains came from one sample sequenced in a study of T cell responses to AZD1222 COVID-19 vaccine. Sequencing was performed with immunoSEQ multiplex PCR; in TCRdb, only in-frame clones are kept and a portion is missing. The sample has about 140,000 clones; around 90% are singletons. The sample in question was peripheral blood, obtained on day 0 of AZD1222 vaccination. Receptors originate from an adult in good health.

This chain links TRBV5-8 with TRBJ2-5; possibly TRBD2 for D (5 bases). Germline values: CDR1 SGHTS, CDR2 YDEGEE. The CDR3 spans 15 residues. The V gene lost 1 base and the J gene lost 3 bases, with 13 bases spanning the gap. The CDR3 loop is CASSLSWGAKETQYF. CDR3 sequence (DNA): TGTGCCAGCAGCTTGTCTTGGGGAGCTAAAGAGACCCAGTACTTC.

The chain combines TRBV6-1 with TRBJ1-6; D not certain. Per germline, CDR1 MNHNS and CDR2 SASEGT. The V gene lost 1 base and the J gene lost 6 bases, with 13 bases spanning the gap. The CDR3 has 16 amino acids. The CDR3 DNA reads TGTGCCAGCAGTGAAGTATCGGTGCTAATTAATTCACCCCTCCACTTT. Residues: CASSEVSVLINSPLHF.

The V call is TRBV11-2, the J call TRBJ2-3; possibly TRBD2 for D (5 bases). Germline-derived CDR1 and CDR2 are SGHAT and FQNNGV. The V and J ends lost 5 bases and 0 bases respectively, with 21 bases between them. CDR3 length equals 18 residues. For the CDR3, the DNA is TGTGCCAGCAGCCCCCGGACCGAGGACTTCCCTAGCACAGATACGCAGTATTTT. Its protein product is CASSPRTEDFPSTDTQYF.

The chain has TRBV19 and TRBJ1-1; D is unresolved. Trimming took 3 bases from V and 6 from J, leaving 20 bases between them. CDR3 length equals 16 residues. The germline gives CDR1 LNHDA, CDR2 SQIVND (reference sequence). CDR3 DNA: TGTGCCAGTAGTATCAACAGCCTAAAAGGGTTAGCTGAAGCTTTCTTT. Protein sequence: CASSINSLKGLAEAFF.

The J gene is TRBJ2-3, the V gene TRBV27; the match to TRBD2 covers 7 bases. CDR1 and CDR2 (germline): MNHEY, SMNVEV (reference sequence). J gave up 4 bases and V 4 bases, and 11 bases lay outside the gene matches. CDR3 length equals 16 residues. The CDR3 protein is CASSYNRASGPDTQYF. The CDR3 region has the DNA TGTGCCAGCAGTTATAATAGGGCTAGCGGTCCAGATACGCAGTATTTT.

This chain connects TRBV6-6 to TRBJ1-5, with 9 nucleotides matching TRBD1. This CDR3 spans 14 amino acids. With 6 bases clipped from V and 6 bases from J, the junction kept 6 bases outside the gene matches. CDR1 and CDR2 (germline): MNHNY, SVGAGI (reference sequence). The CDR3 DNA sequence: TGTGCCAGCAGCTTGCCGGGACAGGGTCAGCCCCAGCATTTT. It codes for CASSLPGQGQPQHF.

This clone was recorded only once. This chain connects TRBV14 to TRBJ2-3, with D hard to call. With 3 bases removed from V and 3 bases from J, the gap between germline ends came to 13 bases. The CDR3 is 15 residues long. CDR1 and CDR2 from the germline V gene are SGHDN and FVKESK. Here the CDR3 reads CASSHDYQETDTQYF. DNA for the CDR3: TGTGCCAGCAGCCATGATTACCAGGAAACAGATACGCAGTATTTT.

The table lists this clone with a count of one. Written as DNA, the CDR3 is TGTGCCAGCCAAAGGGACAGAGGAAGCTACGAGCAGTACTTC. Encoded protein: CASQRDRGSYEQYF. The rearrangement uses TRBV19 and TRBJ2-7; TRBD1 agrees at 7 bases. This CDR3 contains 14 residues. Germline trimming cut 9 bases from V and 3 bases from J; bases unmatched to any gene: 11. Germline V gene sequence: CDR1 LNHDA, CDR2 SQIVND (reference sequence). Looking up the rest from reference TRBV19 and TRBJ2-7 gives the full variable domain: DGGITQSPKYLFRKEGQNVTLSCEQNLNHDAMYWYRQDPGQGLRLIYYSQIVNDFQKGDIAEGYSVSREKKESFPLTVTSAQKNPTAFYLCASQRDRGSYEQYFGPGTRLTVT.

The chain carries TRBV27 and TRBJ2-7; D perhaps matches TRBD2 (6 bases). Germline V gives CDR1 MNHEY, CDR2 SMNVEV (reference sequence). V dropped 6 bases and J dropped 3 bases, with 15 bases sitting between them. This CDR3 is 14 amino acids long. CDR3 loop: CASRNSGNFYEQYF. CDR3 coding DNA: TGTGCCAGCAGAAATAGCGGAAATTTCTACGAGCAGTACTTC.

The V call is TRBV4-1, the J call TRBJ1-1; D unclear. The CDR3 has 17 residues. Germline-derived CDR1 and CDR2 are MGHRA and YSYEKL. Trimming took off 1 base at V and 6 bases at J, with 21 bases between the two ends. The CDR3 DNA is TGCGCCAGCAGCCAAGTCGACGTGGGGTTTATTTTCTCTGAAGCTTTCTTT. It is translated as CASSQVDVGFIFSEAFF.

The genes are TRBV27 and TRBJ2-3; D not certain. This CDR3 is built from 15 residues. V shed 1 base and J shed 5 bases, with 13 bases lying between them. Germline values: CDR1 MNHEY, CDR2 SMNVEV (reference sequence). The CDR3 here is CASSLYASIGDTQYF. CDR3 in DNA: TGTGCCAGCAGTTTATACGCATCCATAGGAGATACGCAGTATTTT.

The CDR3, as DNA: TGTGCCAGCAGCCCGACAGGGCTCAGGACAGATACGCAGTATTTT. Its translation is CASSPTGLRTDTQYF. V gene TRBV7-6 combines with J gene TRBJ2-3; 7 bases map to TRBD1. The CDR3 spans 15 residues. The germline CDR1 and CDR2 sequences are SGHVS and FNYEAQ. V was pared by 5 bases and J by 3 bases, with 8 bases of the junction left unmatched.

This chain links TRBV6-6 with TRBJ2-3, with TRBD2 identical over 12 bases. The CDR3 length is 20 residues. Germline V gene lookup returns CDR1 MNHNY and CDR2 SVGAGI (reference sequence). V shed 6 bases and J 1 base; nucleotides not matched to a gene: 17. The CDR3 DNA sequence: TGTGCCAGCAGCCGACTAGCGGGAGTTTGGCCTGAGTTACGCACAGATACGCAGTATTTT. This translates into CASSRLAGVWPELRTDTQYF.

J is TRBJ1-6 and V is TRBV25-1, with 8 bases that match TRBD1. This CDR3 is built from 13 residues. CDR1 MGHDK and CDR2 SYGVNS come from the germline V gene. After removal of 7 bases from V and 6 bases from J, the junction contained 2 bases not matched to a gene. CDR3 sequence: CASTDRGNSPLHF. The CDR3 region has the DNA TGTGCCAGCACCGACAGGGGTAATTCACCCCTCCACTTT.

The chain carries TRBV7-9 and TRBJ1-5; no firm D call. CDR1 SEHNR and CDR2 FQNEAQ come from the germline V gene (reference sequence). V dropped 1 base and J dropped 6 bases, with 13 bases sitting between them. The CDR3 has 15 residues. This CDR3 reads CASSLGVGGSQPQHF. The CDR3, as DNA: TGTGCCAGCAGCTTAGGGGTGGGTGGAAGTCAGCCCCAGCATTTT.

A word on this clone: The identical CDR3 is also encoded by other nucleotide sequences in the sample. This chain links TRBV18 with TRBJ2-1; 9 bases match TRBD1. This CDR3 has 13 residues. Germline values: CDR1 KGHSH, CDR2 LQKENI. J lost 5 bases, V lost 4 bases, and 0 bases had no gene match. The CDR3 region is CASSRDRDNEQFF. CDR3 DNA sequence: TGTGCCAGCTCACGGGACAGGGACAATGAGCAGTTCTTC.

The genes are TRBV5-4 and TRBJ2-3; 7 bases map to TRBD2. Germline CDR1 reads SGHNT; CDR2 reads YYREEE (reference sequence). V trimming: 0 bases; J trimming: 5 bases; junction bases outside the gene matches: 6. The CDR3 spans 15 residues. This chain's CDR3 is CASSLAGWGGDTQYF. CDR3 DNA: TGTGCCAGCAGCTTGGCCGGGTGGGGGGGAGATACGCAGTATTTT.

The V call is TRBV6-5, the J call TRBJ2-7; 8 bases fit TRBD1. This CDR3 has 13 residues. V shed 6 bases and J 11 bases; nucleotides not matched to a gene: 12. Germline V gene lookup returns CDR1 MNHEY and CDR2 SVGAGI. The CDR3 region is CASSPGQEVQKYF. CDR3 sequence (DNA): TGTGCCAGCAGCCCGGGACAGGAGGTGCAGAAGTACTTC.

This rearrangement joins TRBV28 to TRBJ2-3; TRBD2 matches 7 bases. Trimming at V came to 6 bases and at J to 7 bases, leaving 16 bases not matched to a gene. CDR1 and CDR2 (germline): MDHEN, SYDVKM. The CDR3 runs 16 residues. CDR3 coding DNA: TGTGCCAGCAGAGGGGAGTCTAGCGGTCTTTCGTATACGCAGTATTTT. Translated: CASRGESSGLSYTQYF. Together with reference TRBV28 and TRBJ2-3, the CDR3 gives the full variable domain: DVKVTQSSRYLVKRTGEKVFLECVQDMDHENMFWYRQDPGLGLRLIYFSYDVKMKEKGDIPEGYSVSREKKERFSLILESASTNQTSMYLCASRGESSGLSYTQYFGPGTRLTVL.

V and J are TRBV24-1 and TRBJ2-5; 9 nucleotides line up with TRBD1. Germline-derived CDR1 and CDR2 are KGHDR and SFDVKD. V lost 8 bases, J lost 5 bases, and 17 bases stayed unmatched. CDR3 size: 17 residues. Written as DNA, the CDR3 is TGTGCCACCACCCTCTTAAGAAACAGGGGGCGCGCGGAGACCCAGTACTTC. Translation gives CATTLLRNRGRAETQYF.

The rearrangement uses TRBV5-4 and TRBJ2-1; TRBD2 matches at 9 bases. Unmatched junction bases numbered 7, after V lost 1 base and J lost 8 bases. The CDR3 sequence is 15 residues long. Germline CDR1 is SGHNT and CDR2 is YYREEE (reference sequence). The CDR3 is CASSLTSGGTHEQFF. CDR3 DNA sequence: TGTGCCAGCAGCTTGACAAGCGGGGGGACCCATGAGCAGTTCTTC.

The chain combines TRBV6-5 with TRBJ1-2, with TRBD1 matching over 7 bases. CDR3 length: 15 amino acids. Germline V gene lookup returns CDR1 MNHEY and CDR2 SVGAGI. The J segment lost 4 bases and the V segment lost 2 bases, leaving 7 bases of the junction unmatched. This CDR3 is CASSYQGGESYGYTF. The CDR3 DNA is TGTGCCAGCAGTTACCAGGGGGGGGAGTCCTATGGCTACACCTTC.

This clone showed up just once. The rearrangement joins TRBV28 to TRBJ2-2; 8 bases are shared with TRBD1. With V trimmed by 3 bases and J by 0 bases, 0 bases remained unmatched. Germline V gene lookup returns CDR1 MDHEN and CDR2 SYDVKM. The CDR3 contains 15 residues. The DNA for the CDR3 is TGTGCCAGCAGTTTGGGACAGGCGAACACCGGGGAGCTGTTTTTT. Translation gives CASSLGQANTGELFF.

The V gene is TRBV19, the J gene TRBJ2-3; possible D gene TRBD1, 6 bases. The CDR3 runs 13 residues. Per the germline V gene, CDR1 is LNHDA and CDR2 is SQIVND (reference sequence). The ends were cut back, 6 bases at V and 4 bases at J, with 11 bases in the middle. The CDR3 sequence is CASRGPGADTQYF. CDR3 nucleotide sequence: TGTGCCAGTAGGGGACCAGGGGCAGATACGCAGTATTTT. Full variable domain (rest looked up from reference TRBV19 and TRBJ2-3): DGGITQSPKYLFRKEGQNVTLSCEQNLNHDAMYWYRQDPGQGLRLIYYSQIVNDFQKGDIAEGYSVSREKKESFPLTVTSAQKNPTAFYLCASRGPGADTQYFGPGTRLTVL.

The rearrangement joins TRBV3-1 (or the pseudogene TRBV3-2) to TRBJ1-3; the D is unclear. The CDR3 spans 15 residues. Germline CDR1 LGHDT, CDR2 YNNKEL (reference sequence). V was pared by 0 bases and J by 0 bases, with 6 bases between. The DNA for the CDR3 is TGTGCCAGCAGCCAAGACAGCGTCTCTGGAAACACCATATATTTT. Protein sequence: CASSQDSVSGNTIYF.

DNA for the CDR3: TGTGCCAGCTCACCCCAGGGGGCCAACGTCCTGACTTTC. Its protein is CASSPQGANVLTF. This chain joins TRBV18 and TRBJ2-6; no firm D call. The CDR3 totals 13 residues. The V gene's germline CDR1 is KGHSH and CDR2 LQKENI. Trimming cost V 3 bases and J 4 bases, with 4 bases left between them.

The chain links TRBV7-9 to TRBJ1-1, with D unclear. The CDR3 runs to 12 residues. Germline values: CDR1 SEHNR, CDR2 FQNEAQ (reference sequence). The V end lost 5 bases, the J end lost 4 bases, and 8 bases lay between the germline ends. The CDR3 reads CASSRGITEAFF. CDR3 coding DNA: TGTGCCAGCAGCCGAGGGATCACTGAAGCTTTCTTT.

The genes are TRBV12-5 and TRBJ2-5, with a weak D call TRBD2 (5 bases). The CDR3 extends over 13 amino acids. Trimming removed 5 bases from V and 5 bases from J, with 12 bases in between. Per germline, CDR1 LGHNT and CDR2 FRNRAP. The DNA for the CDR3 is TGTGCTAGTGGTCTCAGCGGTCTGGAGACCCAGTACTTC. As protein: CASGLSGLETQYF.

V and J are TRBV24-1 and TRBJ2-1; tentatively, D is TRBD1 (5 bases). Trimming cost V 2 bases and J 7 bases, with 14 bases left between them. Germline loops: CDR1 KGHDR, CDR2 SFDVKD. The CDR3 sequence is 15 residues long. DNA of the CDR3: TGTGCCACCAGTGATTGGGGCGTGGATGGGAATGAGCAGTTCTTC. Protein product: CATSDWGVDGNEQFF.

The chain carries TRBV5-6 and TRBJ2-2; maybe TRBD1 (7 bases). The germline CDR1 and CDR2 sequences are SGHDT and YYEEEE. The CDR3 length is 17 residues. The V gene lost 1 base and the J gene lost 0 bases, with 13 bases spanning the gap. CDR3 nucleotide sequence: TGTGCCAGCAGCTTGAGAGGGGGGACAGCGAACACCGGGGAGCTGTTTTTT. It yields the protein CASSLRGGTANTGELFF.

J is TRBJ2-3 and V is TRBV5-1; D is uncertain. V lost 2 bases and J lost 5, with 12 bases in between. Germline CDR1 reads SGHRS; CDR2 reads YFSETQ. CDR3 length: 14 residues. CDR3 nucleotides: TGCGCCAGCAGCTTAACTCAGGCCGGAGATACGCAGTATTTT. Residues: CASSLTQAGDTQYF. The full variable domain, its missing parts supplied by reference TRBV5-1 and TRBJ2-3, is KAGVTQTPRYLIKTRGQQVTLSCSPISGHRSVSWYQQTPGQGLQFLFEYFSETQRNKGNFPGRFSGRQFSNSRSEMNVSTLELGDSALYLCASSLTQAGDTQYFGPGTRLTVL.